This T cell receptor beta chain was sequenced during a study of T cells in localized non-small cell lung cancer. The study, taken as a whole, reports: Across samples, adjacent lung featured a median roughly 62 of the top 100 tumor clones. Heterogeneity cannot be ruled out, as sequencing used one tumor region only.

TCRdb keeps only in-frame clones here, not all; method: immunoSEQ multiplex PCR. The sample contains around 26,000 clones, around 93% of which appear only once. Germline-derived CDR1 and CDR2 are SGHRS and YFSETQ. V was pared by 3 bases and J by 6 bases, with 11 bases of the junction left unmatched. The CDR3 spans 16 residues. Note on this clone: Its antigen is unidentified.

The receptor's source is a female donor older than 55 with stage II squamous cell lung carcinoma. The chain is built from TRBV5-1 and TRBJ1-1; 10 bases fit TRBD1. The source was peripheral blood, collected before any cancer treatment. The CDR3, as DNA: TGCGCCAGCAGCTCCCATCGACAGGGGGCGGGGGCTGAAGCTTTCTTT. Translated: CASSSHRQGAGAEAFF.